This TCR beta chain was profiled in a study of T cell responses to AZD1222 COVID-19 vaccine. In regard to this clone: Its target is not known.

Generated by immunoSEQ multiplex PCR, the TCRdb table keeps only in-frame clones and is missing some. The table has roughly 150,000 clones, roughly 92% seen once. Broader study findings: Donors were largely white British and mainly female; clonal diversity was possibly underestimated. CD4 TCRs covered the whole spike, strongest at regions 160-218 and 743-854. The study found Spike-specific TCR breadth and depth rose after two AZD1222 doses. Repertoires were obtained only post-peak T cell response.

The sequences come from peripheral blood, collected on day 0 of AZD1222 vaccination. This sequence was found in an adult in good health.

The CDR3 protein is CASSHSGQPQHF. As DNA, the CDR3 is TGTGCCAGCAGCCATTCAGGTCAGCCCCAGCATTTT. The chain combines TRBV3-1 (or the pseudogene TRBV3-2) with TRBJ1-5, with D uncertain. The CDR3 consists of 12 residues. Trimming stripped 3 bases from V and 6 bases from J, with 6 bases between. Germline CDR1 LGHDT, CDR2 YNNKEL (reference sequence).